Listed below are T cell receptor beta chains from one sample, sequenced in a study of graft-versus-host responses after intestinal transplantation. The protocol was immunoSEQ multiplex PCR, while the TCRdb copy is restricted to in-frame clones and leaves out a portion. The sample lists about 25,000 clones; about 40% were seen once. Sequencing was performed on alloreactive CD4+ T cells from a mixed lymphocyte reaction culture, taken before intestinal transplant. These receptors came from a human patient who received an intestinal transplant. The CDR3 runs from the conserved cysteine through the conserved F or W. A D gene is named only where the DNA matches it firmly. Size values are once, few and many counts, or a class for expanded clones, and some rows have none.

TRBJ1-1	TRBD1	TRBV7-2	few	TGTGCCAGCAGCTCTGACAGGGTTGGGAACACTGAAGCTTTCTTT	CASSSDRVGNTEAFF
TRBJ1-4	NA	TRBV5-3	many	TGTGCCAGAAGCCACCCACTTACCTCTAATGAAAAACTGTTTTTT	CARSHPLTSNEKLFF
TRBJ2-3	NA	TRBV2	NA	TGTGCCAGCAGTCAGGACAGCCAACTCACAGATACGCAGTATTTT	CASSQDSQLTDTQYF
TRBJ1-5	NA	TRBV6-5	few	TGTGCCAGCAGAGCGGACCAGGCTCGCAATCAGCCCCAGCATTTT	CASRADQARNQPQHF
TRBJ1-5	NA	TRBV19	few	TGTGCCAGTAGCCTAACTCAGGGGACTAGCAATCAGCCCCAGCATTTT	CASSLTQGTSNQPQHF
TRBJ1-4	NA	TRBV19	few	TGTGCCAGTAGTATCCAGGGGTTCTTTAATGAAAAACTGTTTTTT	CASSIQGFFNEKLFF
TRBJ2-7	NA	TRBV29-1	NA	TGCAGCGTTGAAGAGCGGAGCTCCTACGAGCAGTACTTC	CSVEERSSYEQYF
TRBJ1-6	TRBD1	TRBV30	NA	TGTGCCTGGTCACGGGACAGTAATTCACCCCTCCACTTT	CAWSRDSNSPLHF
TRBJ2-2	NA	TRBV2	NA	TGTGCCAGCAGTGAAGAAGCGATCGGGGAGCTGTTTTTT	CASSEEAIGELFF
TRBJ1-5	TRBD1	TRBV4-1	NA	TGCGCCAGCAGCCAAGATAGAGGACAGGGAGATCAGCCCCAGCATTTT	CASSQDRGQGDQPQHF
TRBJ1-1	TRBD1	TRBV7-3	NA	TGTGCCAGCAGTTACCGGACAGGCACTGAAGCTTTCTTT	CASSYRTGTEAFF
TRBJ2-3	TRBD2	TRBV30	NA	TGTGCCCTCCTGACTAGCGGGAGGGCCACAGATACGCAGTATTTT	CALLTSGRATDTQYF
TRBJ1-4	NA	TRBV7-9	few	TGTGCCAGCAGCTTACAGGGAGGGGGTGAAAAACTGTTTTTT	CASSLQGGGEKLFF
TRBJ2-5	NA	TRBV25-1	few	TGTGCCAGCAGTGAATGGAAATGGGCCAACAGGGAGACCCAGTACTTC	CASSEWKWANRETQYF
TRBJ2-1	TRBD2	TRBV30	NA	TGTGCCTGGAGTGTAGACTGGCGGGGGGGCAATGAGCAGTTCTTC	CAWSVDWRGGNEQFF
TRBJ1-6	NA	TRBV28	NA	TGTGCCAGCACCGCCCAGGGGAGGGCTAATTCACCCCTCCACTTT	CASTAQGRANSPLHF
TRBJ1-2	NA	TRBV2	few	TGTGCCAGCAGTGCCGGACACGTTGATGGCTACACCTTC	CASSAGHVDGYTF
TRBJ1-2	TRBD1	TRBV30	NA	TGTGCCTGGAGAAAGGGGGCAAGGCTTACCTATGGCTACACCTTC	CAWRKGARLTYGYTF
TRBJ1-5	NA	TRBV30	few	TGTGCCTGGAGTTGGTCCGGCAGGGGTAATCAGCCCCAGCATTTT	CAWSWSGRGNQPQHF
TRBJ2-7	NA	TRBV2	NA	TGTGCCAGCAGCCTAACAGGGCCTGCCTACGAGCAGTACTTC	CASSLTGPAYEQYF
TRBJ1-5	NA	TRBV6-1	NA	TGTGCCAGCCACGTCGAGGCAGGGTGGAATCAGCCCCAGCATTTT	CASHVEAGWNQPQHF
TRBJ1-4	NA	TRBV19	NA	TGTGCCAGTGCAGGGGTCGTGTATGAAAAACTGTTTTTT	CASAGVVYEKLFF
TRBJ1-6	NA	TRBV9	NA	TGTGCCAGCAGCGTAGGATACGAGAGCTCCTATAATTCACCCCTCCACTTT	CASSVGYESSYNSPLHF
TRBJ2-5	NA	TRBV5-4	few	TGTGCCAGCAGTCCGGAGCTCCACCAAGAGACCCAGTACTTC	CASSPELHQETQYF
TRBJ2-5	NA	TRBV7-2	NA	TGTGCCAGCAGCTTGCAGGGGGGCCCGGAGACCCAGTACTTC	CASSLQGGPETQYF
TRBJ2-1	TRBD2	TRBV7-9	NA	TGTGCCAGCAGCACCACTAGCGGGAGGGCTAAAAAGTTCTTC	CASSTTSGRAKKFF
TRBJ1-1	NA	TRBV11-3	few	TGTGCCAGCAGCCCCCCTCGGGGTGGAGCTTTCTTT	CASSPPRGGAFF